Shown below are 10 T cell receptor beta chains from a single sample sequenced in a study of CD8 T cells in ankylosing spondylitis. TCRdb redid the calling of the 5' RACE reads with MiXCR, one entry per CDR3 protein. The repertoire holds 300,000 to 400,000 distinct CDR3 sequences, with 20% as singletons. Sequencing used blood, either unsorted or a sorted T cell fraction (not recorded which). All receptors come from a male donor with ankylosing spondylitis or in good health (not recorded which).

This clonotype was seen only a few times. The chain links TRBV20-1 to TRBJ1-2; 7 nucleotides agree with TRBD1. CDR1 and CDR2 from the germline V gene are DFQATT and SNEGSKA (reference sequence). The CDR3 has 15 residues. The trim removed 5 bases at V and 1 base at J, leaving 10 bases unmatched. The CDR3 spells CSADQTGLGNYGYTF. DNA for the CDR3: TGCAGTGCTGATCAGACAGGGTTAGGTAACTATGGCTACACCTTC.

This clonotype has just a few counts. The genes are TRBV20-1 and TRBJ2-3, with 10 bases fitting TRBD2. CDR1 is DFQATT and CDR2 is SNEGSKA in the germline V gene (reference sequence). Trimming took 3 bases from V and 0 from J; bases not matched to a gene: 9. The CDR3 is made up of 17 amino acids. The CDR3 region is CSARGLAGEHSTDTQYF. The CDR3 coding sequence is TGCAGTGCTAGGGGGCTAGCGGGGGAACATAGCACAGATACGCAGTATTTT.

This clonotype was found a few times. The V gene is TRBV7-2, the J gene TRBJ1-5; D gene uncertain. This CDR3 is built from 15 residues. Germline-derived CDR1 and CDR2 are SGHTA and FQGNSA. V was pared by 1 base and J by 7 bases, with 14 bases between. This CDR3 reads CASSLVVSFGQPQHF. CDR3 sequence (DNA): TGTGCCAGCAGCTTAGTAGTAAGCTTCGGGCAGCCCCAGCATTTT.

This clonotype was recorded a few times. The chain is built from TRBV24-1 and TRBJ2-3; 8 nucleotides line up with TRBD1. Trimming took 4 bases from V and 0 from J; bases not matched to a gene: 5. This CDR3 spans 16 amino acids. Germline V gene sequence: CDR1 KGHDR, CDR2 SFDVKD. The CDR3: CATSDRQGTSTDTQYF. In DNA, the CDR3 is TGTGCCACCAGTGACAGACAGGGGACTAGCACAGATACGCAGTATTTT.

A few counts support this clonotype. The chain recombines TRBV4-1 with TRBJ2-7, with 10 bases identical to TRBD1. Trimming took 0 bases from V and 5 from J; bases not matched to a gene: 7. This CDR3 spans 16 amino acids. Germline CDR1 MGHRA, CDR2 YSYEKL. Written as DNA, the CDR3 is TGCGCCAGCAGCCAAGATGGGGGACAGGGGTACGACGAGCAGTACTTC. Its protein product is CASSQDGGQGYDEQYF.

A few counts support this clonotype. The chain is built from TRBV5-1 and TRBJ2-1; tentative D call: TRBD2 (5 bases). CDR1 SGHRS and CDR2 YFSETQ come from the germline V gene. The V end lost 0 bases, the J end lost 3 bases, and 19 bases lay between the germline ends. The CDR3 spans 18 residues. CDR3 nucleotides: TGCGCCAGCAGCTTGGAGGGCACCACCGAGGGCTACTACAATGAGCAGTTCTTC. Its protein product is CASSLEGTTEGYYNEQFF.

The CDR3 coding sequence is TGCGCCAGCAGTGAGTCTTGGTTCGCAGGAGAGCAGTACTTC. Translating gives CASSESWFAGEQYF. The rearrangement joins TRBV10-2 to TRBJ2-7, with unresolved D. Germline CDR1 reads WSHSY; CDR2 reads SAAADI. CDR3 length equals 14 residues. V dropped 0 bases and J dropped 7 bases, with 13 bases sitting between them.

This clonotype was seen once. The chain joins TRBV11-2 to TRBJ2-7, with D possibly matching TRBD1 (6 bases). Germline V gene lookup returns CDR1 SGHAT and CDR2 FQNNGV. V was shortened by 4 bases and J by 4 bases, with 17 bases between the two germline ends. This CDR3 region has 15 residues. The DNA for the CDR3 is TGTGCCAGCAGCTCCGAACAGGGAAGTTTATACGAGCAGTACTTC. This sequence encodes CASSSEQGSLYEQYF.

This clonotype was picked up a small number of times. The rearrangement joins TRBV12-3 or TRBV12-4 to TRBJ2-7; TRBD1 aligns across 8 bases. The CDR3 is 16 amino acids. The V segment lost 6 bases and the J segment 2 bases; nucleotides outside the gene matches: 12. CDR3 loop: CASSYNTGGETYEQYF. As DNA, the CDR3 is TGTGCCAGCAGCTACAACACAGGGGGAGAGACCTACGAGCAGTACTTC.

This chain connects TRBV7-9 to TRBJ2-7; D gene unclear. V gave up 5 bases and J gave up 0 bases, with 17 bases separating them. This CDR3 is built from 16 residues. Germline V gives CDR1 SEHNR, CDR2 FQNEAQ (reference sequence). The CDR3 DNA is TGTGCCAGCAGCGCAACCGACATTTTAAGCTCCTACGAGCAGTACTTC. Translating it yields CASSATDILSSYEQYF.